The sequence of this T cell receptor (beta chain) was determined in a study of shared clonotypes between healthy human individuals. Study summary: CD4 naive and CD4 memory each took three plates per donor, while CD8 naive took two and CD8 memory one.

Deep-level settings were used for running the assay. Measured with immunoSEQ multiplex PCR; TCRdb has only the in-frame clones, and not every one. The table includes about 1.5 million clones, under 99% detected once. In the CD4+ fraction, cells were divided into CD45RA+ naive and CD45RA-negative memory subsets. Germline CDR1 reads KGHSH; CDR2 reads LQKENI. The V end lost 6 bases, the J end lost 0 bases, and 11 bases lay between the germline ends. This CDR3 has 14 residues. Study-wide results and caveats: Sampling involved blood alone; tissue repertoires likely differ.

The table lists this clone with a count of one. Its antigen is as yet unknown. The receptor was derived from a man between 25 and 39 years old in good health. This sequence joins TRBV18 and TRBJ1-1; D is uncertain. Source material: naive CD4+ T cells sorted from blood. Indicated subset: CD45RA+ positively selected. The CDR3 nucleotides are TGTGCCAGCTCGGGGTTGGGCGTGAACACTGAAGCTTTCTTT. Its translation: CASSGLGVNTEAFF.